The T cell receptor beta chain under discussion was sequenced for a study of blood T cell repertoires in COVID-19. At the level of the study: The United States, Italy and Spain provided the acute and convalescent COVID-19 samples. PBMCs, B-cell-depleted T cells, or T cells were the source of the cDNA or gDNA that made up the material.

CDR1 is LNHNV and CDR2 is YYDKDF in the germline V gene (reference sequence). V was pared by 1 base and J by 10 bases, with 14 bases between. This CDR3 spans 14 amino acids. Original analysis: Nucleated cell counts were estimated from reference gene primer amplification. TCRdb's table, derived via immunoSEQ multiplex PCR, lists solely in-frame clones and lacks some. The V and J calls and clone size were taken over from that table, and D and trimming were inferred from the DNA. This table has some 180,000 clones, about 83% appearing once. This chain connects TRBV15 to TRBJ2-1; a weak D match, TRBD2 (5 bases). The TCR originated in a woman between 65 and 79 years old who had recovered from COVID-19. The sample taken for sequencing was peripheral blood. CDR3 nucleotides: TGTGCCACCAGCAGAGGGGGAGACGGCCTAGAGCAGTTCTTC. It specifies CATSRGGDGLEQFF.